Following are 30 T cell receptor beta chains from one sample sequenced in a study of spatial heterogeneity in lung cancer. Regarding time point: sample taken at primary tumor resection. MiXCR was run by TCRdb on the 5' RACE reads, yielding one entry per CDR3 protein. The sample includes roughly 80,000 distinct CDR3 sequences, 8% seen only once; the top ten take under 8%. The sample in question was PBMCs, obtained at surgery. The receptors come from a male donor with early-stage non-small cell lung cancer.

This clonotype has ten or more counts. The V call is TRBV29-1, the J call TRBJ2-3; no firm D call. This CDR3 has 12 amino acids. Germline V gene lookup returns CDR1 SQVTM and CDR2 ANQGSEA. The V end was cut by 3 bases, the J end by 4 bases, with 8 bases between. The CDR3 nucleotides read TGCAGCGTTGACCTGCAGTCAGATACGCAGTATTTT. This translates into CSVDLQSDTQYF.

The table lists this clonotype with a few counts. The chain uses TRBV7-2 and TRBJ2-3; D is undetermined. Germline CDR1 reads SGHTA; CDR2 reads FQGNSA. The CDR3 is 15 residues long. V lost 2 bases to trimming and J lost 2 bases, with 11 bases between them. In DNA, the CDR3 is TGTGCCAGCAGCTTATTTTCCGCGCCCACAGATACGCAGTATTTT. As protein: CASSLFSAPTDTQYF.

This clonotype was detected ten times or more. The rearrangement uses TRBV10-3 and TRBJ2-6; D is ambiguous. The CDR3 is 15 amino acids. Trimming pared 3 bases from V and 2 bases from J, leaving 8 bases between. CDR1 ENHRY and CDR2 SYGVKD come from the germline V gene. The CDR3: CAISDGLAGANVLTF. DNA for the CDR3: TGTGCCATCAGTGACGGTCTAGCTGGGGCCAACGTCCTGACTTTC.

This clonotype was seen only a few times. V and J are TRBV6-1 and TRBJ2-1, with 9 bases aligning to TRBD2. Germline CDR1 is MNHNS and CDR2 is SASEGT. The trim removed 7 bases at V and 2 bases at J, leaving 6 bases unmatched. The CDR3 sequence is 15 residues long. The CDR3 region has the DNA TGTGCCAGCATCCTCGCGGGAGGGGCCTACAATGAGCAGTTCTTC. Translated, it gives CASILAGGAYNEQFF.

This clonotype was detected many times. V gene TRBV7-9 combines with J gene TRBJ1-3; D gene uncertain. Germline values: CDR1 SEHNR, CDR2 FQNEAQ (reference sequence). Trimming took 1 base from V and 5 from J, leaving 0 bases between them. The CDR3 runs to 11 residues. CDR3 nucleotide sequence: TGTGCCAGCAGCTTAGGAAACACCATATATTTT. Translation: CASSLGNTIYF.

Many counts were recorded for this clonotype. The chain employs TRBV4-3 and TRBJ1-5; maybe TRBD1 (5 bases). CDR1 and CDR2 (germline): LGHNA, YSLEER. This CDR3 has 16 amino acids. The germline V and J ends were trimmed by 5 bases and 1 base, with 15 bases remaining between them. The CDR3 DNA follows: TGCGCCAGCAGCAAACATTTAGGGGACAGCAATCAGCCCCAGCATTTT. It specifies CASSKHLGDSNQPQHF.

The sample holds a few counts of this clonotype. V usage is TRBV6-5 and J usage is TRBJ1-6; no reliable D call. Germline-derived CDR1 and CDR2 are MNHEY and SVGAGI. The CDR3 covers 12 residues. Deletions cut 5 bases from V and 7 bases from J, with 6 bases between. The CDR3 loop is CASSQGNSPLHF. The DNA for the CDR3 is TGTGCCAGCAGTCAAGGGAATTCACCCCTCCACTTT.

This clonotype came up many times. The chain employs TRBV29-1 and TRBJ2-2; 9 nucleotides line up with TRBD1. The V gene's germline CDR1 is SQVTM and CDR2 ANQGSEA. The CDR3 is 13 amino acids. Trimming at V came to 3 bases and at J to 4 bases, leaving 0 bases not matched to a gene. The CDR3 loop reads CSVEDRGTGELFF. CDR3 bases: TGCAGCGTTGAGGACAGGGGCACCGGGGAGCTGTTTTTT.

This chain links TRBV11-1 with TRBJ1-1; possibly TRBD1 for D (5 bases). CDR3 length: 15 amino acids. V shed 6 bases and J shed 1 base, with 15 bases lying between them. The germline V gene encodes CDR1 SGHAT and CDR2 FQDESV (reference sequence). The CDR3 DNA reads TGTGCCAGCAGTCTGGCAGGGTTGCCGAACACTGAAGCTTTCTTT. Translated, it gives CASSLAGLPNTEAFF.

The chain recombines TRBV7-2 with TRBJ2-4; 9 bases agree with TRBD2. Germline values: CDR1 SGHTA, CDR2 FQGNSA. This CDR3 has 18 residues. The V and J ends lost 1 base and 1 base, in that order; junction bases with no gene match: 8. The CDR3 nucleotides are TGTGCCAGCAGCTTAGGGGGACTAGCTCGTTTGGCCAAAAACATTCAGTACTTC. Translated, it gives CASSLGGLARLAKNIQYF. Combining the CDR3 with reference TRBV7-2 and TRBJ2-4 gives the whole variable domain GAGVSQSPSNKVTEKGKDVELRCDPISGHTALYWYRQSLGQGLEFLIYFQGNSAPDKSGLPSDRFSAERTGGSVSTLTIQRTQQEDSAVYLCASSLGGLARLAKNIQYFGAGTRLSVL.

This clonotype was counted ten times or more. This chain uses TRBV6-5 with TRBJ1-2; D unresolved. The germline gives CDR1 MNHEY, CDR2 SVGAGI. Trimming removed 5 bases at V and 2 bases at J, with 12 bases between. The CDR3 is made up of 14 amino acids. CDR3 protein: CASSGNLLNYGYTF. CDR3 nucleotides: TGTGCCAGCAGTGGTAACCTTCTCAACTATGGCTACACCTTC.

This clonotype occurred many times. This chain uses TRBV7-9 with TRBJ2-7; D not resolved. Germline CDR1 SEHNR, CDR2 FQNEAQ (reference sequence). The CDR3 is 13 amino acids. Trimming left V 1 base short and J 2 bases short, with 6 bases between. CDR3 sequence (DNA): TGTGCCAGCAGCTTAGAATCCCCCTACGAGCAGTACTTC. This encodes CASSLESPYEQYF.

This clonotype has ten or more counts. The chain recombines TRBV28 with TRBJ2-7; 7 bases align to TRBD1. Unmatched junction bases numbered 4, after V lost 5 bases and J lost 0 bases. Germline loops: CDR1 MDHEN, CDR2 SYDVKM. The CDR3 contains 14 residues. The CDR3 spells CASSPGQSSYEQYF. The CDR3 DNA follows: TGTGCCAGCAGTCCGGGACAGAGCTCCTACGAGCAGTACTTC.

The chain combines TRBV6-1 with TRBJ1-2; D perhaps matches TRBD1 (5 bases). This CDR3 contains 14 residues. From germline, CDR1 is MNHNS and CDR2 SASEGT. The V and J ends lost 6 bases and 8 bases respectively, with 19 bases between them. CDR3 amino acids: CASRGPGRSQGYTF. The CDR3 nucleotides are TGTGCCAGCAGGGGACCGGGCCGCTCACAGGGCTACACCTTC.

There are a few counts of this clonotype. J is TRBJ1-1 and V is TRBV7-2, with 7 bases matching TRBD1. This CDR3 has 13 amino acids. Per the germline V gene, CDR1 is SGHTA and CDR2 is FQGNSA. The J segment lost 11 bases and the V segment lost 3 bases, leaving 9 bases of the junction unmatched. As DNA, the CDR3 is TGTGCCAGCAGCTTCCCAGGGGGAATGAGGGCTTTCTTT. Translated, it gives CASSFPGGMRAFF.

This clonotype has a count of ten or more. The chain employs TRBV20-1 and TRBJ2-1, with 7 nucleotides matching TRBD1. CDR3 length equals 14 residues. Trimming took 3 bases from V and 10 from J; bases not matched to a gene: 12. Looked up from germline, CDR1 is DFQATT and CDR2 is SNEGSKA (reference sequence). The CDR3 loop reads CSASEPGQRSEQFF. The CDR3 DNA is TGCAGTGCTAGTGAACCGGGACAGCGAAGCGAGCAGTTCTTC.

This clonotype was counted ten times or more. The rearrangement joins TRBV5-1 to TRBJ2-5; D is undetermined. The CDR3 loop spans 13 amino acids. Germline CDR1 and CDR2: SGHRS and YFSETQ. V was cut by 4 bases and J by 5 bases, with 12 bases left in between. DNA for the CDR3: TGCGCCAGCAGCCCAGCCCCTTTGGAGACCCAGTACTTC. Translation: CASSPAPLETQYF.

In this sample, this clonotype turned up many times. The chain carries TRBV29-1 and TRBJ2-5; D not resolved. Trimming took 6 bases from V and 3 from J, leaving 17 bases between them. From germline, CDR1 is SQVTM and CDR2 ANQGSEA. This CDR3 comprises 14 residues. This chain's CDR3 is CSVGPFEGKETQYF. The CDR3 nucleotides are TGCAGCGTCGGACCCTTTGAAGGGAAAGAGACCCAGTACTTC.

This clonotype was recorded at least ten times. V and J are TRBV19 and TRBJ2-3, with 7 bases aligning to TRBD2. CDR3 size: 14 residues. Per the germline V gene, CDR1 is LNHDA and CDR2 is SQIVND (reference sequence). V gave up 3 bases and J gave up 1 base; unmatched junction bases: 1. The CDR3 bases are TGTGCCAGTAGTATCACTAGCGGCACAGATACGCAGTATTTT. This encodes CASSITSGTDTQYF.

On this clonotype: Since a much larger clone is just one base distant, this may be a read error. This chain joins TRBV7-2 and TRBJ2-7; a weak D match, TRBD2 (5 bases). Per germline, CDR1 SGHTA and CDR2 FQGNSA. The CDR3 runs 13 residues. V was pared by 4 bases and J by 6 bases, with 13 bases between. This CDR3 reads CTSSSDLGGEQYF. In DNA, the CDR3 is TGTACCAGCAGCTCTGACCTAGGAGGCGAGCAGTACTTC.

This clonotype was picked up a small number of times. CDR3 protein: CASSSTIFTGEAFF. CDR3 bases: TGTGCCAGCAGCTCGACGATATTTACAGGGGAAGCTTTCTTT. This chain uses TRBV3-1 with TRBJ1-1, with TRBD1 as a possible D gene (6 bases). Germline lookup yields CDR1 LGHDT and CDR2 YNNKEL (reference sequence). The CDR3 consists of 14 residues. V lost 5 bases to trimming and J lost 8 bases, with 18 bases between them.

This clonotype appeared many times. The chain joins TRBV12-3 or TRBV12-4 to TRBJ2-1; D is undetermined. The CDR3 sequence is 14 residues long. Between the trimmed V and J ends, which lost 0 bases and 4 bases, there was a span of 7 bases. The DNA of the CDR3 is TGTGCCAGCAGTTTAGCTAGCAGTTACAATGAGCAGTTCTTC. It is translated as CASSLASSYNEQFF.

This clonotype was detected a few times. The rearrangement uses TRBV7-9 and TRBJ2-7; a weak D match, TRBD2 (7 bases). This CDR3 is built from 13 residues. The V and J ends lost 1 base and 7 bases respectively, with 11 bases between them. Germline V CDR1 and CDR2: SEHNR, FQNEAQ (reference sequence). The CDR3 coding sequence is TGTGCCAGCAGCTTAGTGGGGGGGCTTGAGCAGTACTTC. Its translation is CASSLVGGLEQYF.

This clonotype has a handful of counts. The V call is TRBV6-1, the J call TRBJ2-2; either TRBD1 or TRBD2 may fit D (5 bases each). V gave up 0 bases and J gave up 7 bases, with 18 bases separating them. From germline, CDR1 is MNHNS and CDR2 SASEGT. This CDR3 region has 17 residues. This CDR3 reads CASSEAPGRGLGGELFF. CDR3 in DNA: TGTGCCAGCAGTGAAGCGCCGGGGCGAGGGTTAGGCGGGGAGCTGTTTTTT.

Here the CDR3 reads CATSGDLSNQPQHF. CDR3 sequence (DNA): TGTGCCACCAGCGGGGACCTTAGCAATCAGCCCCAGCATTTT. The chain employs TRBV24-1 and TRBJ1-5, with D maybe TRBD1 (5 bases). Germline CDR1 KGHDR, CDR2 SFDVKD. V was trimmed by 7 bases and J by 0 bases, leaving 9 bases between them. CDR3 length: 14 amino acids.

This clonotype was seen only a few times. The rearrangement uses TRBV6-2 or TRBV6-3 and TRBJ1-2; D gene unclear. This CDR3 comprises 13 residues. Germline V gene lookup returns CDR1 MNHEY and CDR2 SVGEGT. V gave up 2 bases and J gave up 2 bases, with 6 bases separating them. CDR3 sequence reads: CASSYAVNYGYTF. Here the CDR3 DNA reads TGTGCCAGCAGTTACGCAGTGAACTATGGCTACACCTTC.

The chain uses TRBV7-2 and TRBJ2-7; 9 bases are shared with TRBD1. The CDR3 covers 12 residues. Germline CDR1 and CDR2: SGHTA and FQGNSA. The V segment lost 5 bases and the J segment 9 bases; nucleotides outside the gene matches: 5. The CDR3 nucleotides read TGTGCCAGCAGCCGGGACAGGGATGCGCAGTACTTC. Translating gives CASSRDRDAQYF. The entire variable domain, with the rest obtained from reference TRBV7-2 and TRBJ2-7, is as follows: GAGVSQSPSNKVTEKGKDVELRCDPISGHTALYWYRQSLGQGLEFLIYFQGNSAPDKSGLPSDRFSAERTGGSVSTLTIQRTQQEDSAVYLCASSRDRDAQYFGPGTRLTVT.

There are a few counts of this clonotype. This rearrangement joins TRBV11-3 to TRBJ2-2; TRBD2 is a possible D gene (5 bases). This CDR3 comprises 18 residues. From germline, CDR1 is SGHNT and CDR2 YENEEA. Trimming removed 4 bases from V and 3 bases from J, with 21 bases in between. In DNA form, the CDR3 reads TGTGCCAGCAGCTCGGACCCCTACCGCGGAGGCTACACCGGGGAGCTGTTTTTT. Translating it yields CASSSDPYRGGYTGELFF.

This chain uses TRBV27 with TRBJ1-1; D may be TRBD1 (5 bases). This CDR3 spans 14 amino acids. The V end was cut by 5 bases, the J end by 6 bases, with 16 bases between. Germline V gene sequence: CDR1 MNHEY, CDR2 SMNVEV (reference sequence). CDR3 DNA sequence: TGTGCCAGCAGTCCGACAGTCCGAGGCGCTGAAGCTTTCTTT. It specifies CASSPTVRGAEAFF.

The gene calls are TRBV11-1 and TRBJ2-1; TRBD2 agrees at 11 bases. The V gene end was trimmed by 5 bases and the J gene end by 8 bases; junction bases not matched to a gene: 11. There are 16 residues in the CDR3. Looked up from germline, CDR1 is SGHAT and CDR2 is FQDESV (reference sequence). CDR3 DNA: TGTGCCAGCAGCCGCCGACGACTAGCGGGGTTAGATGAGCAGTTCTTC. Translating it yields CASSRRRLAGLDEQFF. Looking up the rest from reference TRBV11-1 and TRBJ2-1 gives the full variable domain: EAEVAQSPRYKITEKSQAVAFWCDPISGHATLYWYRQILGQGPELLVQFQDESVVDDSQLPKDRFSAERLKGVDSTLKIQPAELGDSAMYLCASSRRRLAGLDEQFFGPGTRLTVL.